The following is a T cell receptor beta chain sequence with its context. Its specificity is unknown. The sample is drawn from a study of shared clonotypes between healthy human individuals. Broader study findings: The researchers took only blood, and tissue repertoires probably look different.

Naive CD8 cells were CD45RO-negative, positively selected for CCR7, excluding terminally differentiated effector memory CD45RA+ cells. Sequencing used immunoSEQ multiplex PCR; TCRdb keeps in-frame clones, though not all of them. This table has about 590,000 clones, less than 97% appearing once. The V and J ends lost 2 bases and 7 bases, in that order; junction bases with no gene match: 4. CDR1 and CDR2 from the germline V gene are SGHTA and FQGTGA. This CDR3 is 15 amino acids long. The sequencing sample was made of naive CD8+ T cells sorted from blood. This rearrangement joins TRBV7-3 to TRBJ2-1; the match to TRBD2 covers 11 bases. The receptor's source is a woman aged 30 to 39 in good health. This CDR3 reads CASSLLAGGINEQFF. The CDR3 DNA sequence: TGTGCCAGCAGCTTACTAGCGGGAGGTATAAATGAGCAGTTCTTC.